These 18 T cell receptor beta chains came from one sample sequenced in a study of T-cell reconstitution after alpha-beta-depleted transplantation in children. A library of TCRbeta sequences, prepared with unique molecular identifiers, was generated. TCRdb re-analysed the PCR reads in MiXCR, keeping a single row per CDR3 protein. The sample contains about a million distinct CDR3 sequences, about 29% of which appear only once. The sample in question was PBMCs, mostly from graft donor cells, obtained 360 days after TCRalphabeta/CD19-depleted stem cell transplant. The receptors originated from a boy in the first two years of life who had a stem cell transplant for SCID, so the T cells may come from the graft donor.

The gene calls are TRBV5-1 and TRBJ2-7, with D possibly being TRBD2 (7 bases). V lost 5 bases and J 2 bases, leaving 23 bases between the germline ends. From germline, CDR1 is SGHRS and CDR2 YFSETQ. The CDR3 spans 17 residues. The CDR3 coding sequence is TGCGCCAGCAGTTTATCTTGGGCGGGGGCCTCAACCTACGAGCAGTACTTC. It translates to CASSLSWAGASTYEQYF.

The sample holds a few counts of this clonotype. The genes are TRBV7-8 and TRBJ1-4; D is perhaps TRBD1 (5 bases). V lost 4 bases and J lost 8, with 14 bases in between. The CDR3 has 14 residues. CDR1 is SGHVS, CDR2 FQNEAQ, per germline. CDR3 sequence reads: CASSSGGRSEKLFF. For the CDR3, the DNA is TGTGCCAGCAGCTCTGGGGGGAGAAGCGAAAAACTGTTTTTT.

This chain joins TRBV18 and TRBJ2-4, with a tentative D call TRBD2 (6 bases). This CDR3 region has 15 residues. V was trimmed by 1 base and J by 7 bases, leaving 14 bases between them. Germline V gene sequence: CDR1 KGHSH, CDR2 LQKENI. The CDR3 coding sequence is TGTGCCAGCTCACCACAGCGGGCCTCGGATAACATTCAGTACTTC. Protein: CASSPQRASDNIQYF. The whole variable domain, filled in from reference TRBV18 and TRBJ2-4, reads NAGVMQNPRHLVRRRGQEARLRCSPMKGHSHVYWYRQLPEEGLKFMVYLQKENIIDESGMPKERFSAEFPKEGPSILRIQQVVRGDSAAYFCASSPQRASDNIQYFGAGTRLSVL.

This clonotype came up once. The chain couples TRBV20-1 to TRBJ1-1; 7 bases map to TRBD1. There are 13 residues in the CDR3. Looked up from germline, CDR1 is DFQATT and CDR2 is SNEGSKA (reference sequence). Here the CDR3 reads CSVPGQLNTEAFF. The CDR3 region has the DNA TGCAGCGTACCGGGACAGCTGAACACTGAAGCTTTCTTT.

The V gene is TRBV7-2, the J gene TRBJ1-1, with TRBD1 as a possible D gene (6 bases). Germline CDR1 is SGHTA and CDR2 is FQGNSA. V lost 5 bases and J 0 bases, leaving 16 bases between the germline ends. CDR3 length: 16 residues. CDR3 DNA sequence: TGTGCCAGCAGCGTATCCCGGACAGACTTGAACACTGAAGCTTTCTTT. Translating it yields CASSVSRTDLNTEAFF.

The rearrangement links TRBV6-5 to TRBJ1-2; the D is unclear. The germline V gene has CDR1 MNHEY and CDR2 SVGAGI. CDR3 length: 12 amino acids. Trimming stripped 4 bases from V and 2 bases from J, with 5 bases between. The CDR3 nucleotides read TGTGCCAGCAGTTCCAGGAACTATGGCTACACCTTC. This translates into CASSSRNYGYTF.

This chain uses TRBV20-1 with TRBJ2-1; D is ambiguous. The V gene's germline CDR1 is DFQATT and CDR2 SNEGSKA (reference sequence). The CDR3 is made up of 16 amino acids. CDR3 sequence reads: CRAPLDSSSSYNEQFF. The DNA of the CDR3 is TGCAGGGCTCCCCTTGACTCCTCGAGCTCCTACAATGAGCAGTTCTTC.

This sequence joins TRBV28 and TRBJ1-4; D call uncertain. With 5 bases removed from V and 12 bases from J, the gap between germline ends came to 10 bases. Germline V gene data show CDR1 as MDHEN and CDR2 as SYDVKM. This CDR3 region has 11 residues. The CDR3 here is CASSIREELFF. The CDR3 DNA is TGTGCCAGCAGTATCCGAGAAGAACTGTTTTTT. Supplemented by reference TRBV28 and TRBJ1-4, the full variable domain reads DVKVTQSSRYLVKRTGEKVFLECVQDMDHENMFWYRQDPGLGLRLIYFSYDVKMKEKGDIPEGYSVSREKKERFSLILESASTNQTSMYLCASSIREELFFGSGTQLSVL.

In its sample, this clonotype was seen many times. CDR3 nucleotides: TGCGCCAGCAGCTTGGTGGGTCGTGGGGATACGCAGTATTTT. This sequence encodes CASSLVGRGDTQYF. The chain employs TRBV5-1 and TRBJ2-3; D is unresolved. The CDR3 is 14 amino acids. Germline V gene data show CDR1 as SGHRS and CDR2 as YFSETQ. Trimming pared 0 bases from V and 6 bases from J, leaving 11 bases between.

The chain employs TRBV6-1 and TRBJ2-1; D is uncertain. Trimming pared 6 bases from V and 6 bases from J, leaving 12 bases between. This CDR3 is built from 13 residues. Germline CDR1 is MNHNS and CDR2 is SASEGT. The CDR3 region is CASSPRHSNEQFF. In DNA form, the CDR3 reads TGTGCCAGCAGCCCTCGACACTCCAATGAGCAGTTCTTC.

The V gene is TRBV5-1, the J gene TRBJ2-4; perhaps TRBD1 as D (5 bases). V was shortened by 3 bases and J by 0 bases, with 13 bases between the two germline ends. Germline V CDR1 and CDR2: SGHRS, YFSETQ. CDR3 length: 16 residues. CDR3: CASSSQGHLAKNIQYF. CDR3 coding DNA: TGCGCCAGCAGCTCTCAGGGTCATTTAGCCAAAAACATTCAGTACTTC. Together with reference TRBV5-1 and TRBJ2-4, the CDR3 gives the full variable domain: KAGVTQTPRYLIKTRGQQVTLSCSPISGHRSVSWYQQTPGQGLQFLFEYFSETQRNKGNFPGRFSGRQFSNSRSEMNVSTLELGDSALYLCASSSQGHLAKNIQYFGAGTRLSVL.

The genes are TRBV11-2 and TRBJ1-6; 11 nucleotides match TRBD1. The V segment lost 7 bases and the J segment 9 bases; nucleotides outside the gene matches: 20. CDR1 is SGHAT, CDR2 FQNNGV, per germline. The CDR3 runs to 19 residues. In nucleotides, the CDR3 is TGTGCCAGCACCCTGCTCCCCTTACGCGGGGGACAGGGGGGTTCACCCCTCCACTTT. This sequence encodes CASTLLPLRGGQGGSPLHF.

This sequence joins TRBV6-5 and TRBJ2-2; weak D call: TRBD1 (5 bases). V lost 0 bases to trimming and J lost 4 bases, with 12 bases between them. The CDR3 has 16 residues. Germline assignment: CDR1 MNHEY and CDR2 SVGAGI. The CDR3 DNA reads as TGTGCCAGCAGTTACTCGGTTGACAGTAGCACCGGGGAGCTGTTTTTT. Translating it yields CASSYSVDSSTGELFF.

The chain couples TRBV6-1 to TRBJ1-4; D gene uncertain. This CDR3 has 15 amino acids. Trimming shortened V by 0 bases and J by 8 bases, and 13 bases separated the two germline ends. Germline CDR1 MNHNS, CDR2 SASEGT. The CDR3 sequence is CASSEARAGGEKLFF. CDR3 bases: TGTGCCAGCAGTGAAGCCCGAGCAGGTGGGGAAAAACTGTTTTTT.

The chain has TRBV5-1 and TRBJ2-2; either TRBD1 or TRBD2 may fit D (5 bases each). The CDR3 is 14 residues long. From germline, CDR1 is SGHRS and CDR2 YFSETQ. Trimming removed 7 bases at V and 4 bases at J, with 14 bases between. The CDR3 region is CASRERDLTGELFF. The CDR3 DNA sequence: TGCGCCAGCCGAGAGAGGGACCTCACCGGGGAGCTGTTTTTT.

J is TRBJ2-7 and V is TRBV5-6, with D possibly matching TRBD1 (5 bases). Germline values: CDR1 SGHDT, CDR2 YYEEEE. CDR3 length: 15 amino acids. The V gene lost 2 bases and the J gene lost 2 bases, with 14 bases spanning the gap. The DNA of the CDR3 is TGTGCCAGCAGCTTCGACAGCCTGGGCCCCTACGAGCAGTACTTC. Protein: CASSFDSLGPYEQYF. Supplemented by reference TRBV5-6 and TRBJ2-7, the full variable domain reads DAGVTQSPTHLIKTRGQQVTLRCSPKSGHDTVSWYQQALGQGPQFIFQYYEEEERQRGNFPDRFSGHQFPNYSSELNVNALLLGDSALYLCASSFDSLGPYEQYFGPGTRLTVT.

Concerning this clonotype itself: Lacking the conserved final phenylalanine or tryptophan, this CDR3 likely reflects a read error. V and J are TRBV5-1 and TRBJ1-2; 8 nucleotides agree with TRBD1. This CDR3 is 14 amino acids long. CDR1 is SGHRS and CDR2 is YFSETQ in the germline V gene. The J segment lost 4 bases and the V segment lost 4 bases, leaving 6 bases of the junction unmatched. The DNA for the CDR3 is TGCGCCAGCAGCCGAGATGGACAGGGCTATGGCTACACCGTC. Translating gives CASSRDGQGYGYTV.

This clonotype has just one count. The chain recombines TRBV6-6 with TRBJ2-7; D unclear. V lost 3 bases to trimming and J lost 6 bases, with 9 bases between them. The CDR3 has 12 residues. CDR1 is MNHNY and CDR2 is SVGAGI in the germline V gene (reference sequence). DNA of the CDR3: TGTGCCAGCAGTTATGGCCGAACCGAGCAGTACTTC. This encodes CASSYGRTEQYF.